This entry lists 30 T cell receptor beta chains sequenced from one sample in a study of early T cells in non-severe SARS-CoV-2 infection. Each CDR3 protein is one row after TCRdb ran MiXCR on the 5' RACE reads. The sample contains fewer than 75,000 distinct CDR3 sequences, more than 15% of which appear only once. Sequenced here: whole blood, sampled at baseline. The source is an adult who was a healthcare worker with PCR-confirmed SARS-CoV-2 infection or an uninfected control (not recorded which).

Only a few counts were recorded for this clonotype. For the CDR3, the DNA is TGTGCCAGCAGTCTCCACACAACCGGGGAGCTGTTTTTT. Translating it yields CASSLHTTGELFF. The rearrangement uses TRBV12-3 or TRBV12-4 and TRBJ2-2; D gene uncertain. The CDR3 runs to 13 residues. The V end was cut by 5 bases, the J end by 5 bases, with 9 bases between.

The rearrangement uses TRBV2 and TRBJ1-5; 7 nucleotides line up with TRBD1. This CDR3 is built from 15 residues. Trimming at V came to 6 bases and at J to 6 bases, leaving 11 bases not matched to a gene. The germline V gene encodes CDR1 SNHLY and CDR2 FYNNEI. This CDR3 reads CASRVTGADSQPQHF. CDR3 DNA sequence: TGTGCCAGCAGAGTCACAGGGGCGGATAGTCAGCCCCAGCATTTT.

This clonotype was counted a few times. The rearrangement links TRBV9 to TRBJ1-1; weak D call: TRBD1 (5 bases). V was trimmed by 0 bases and J by 0 bases, leaving 6 bases between them. The CDR3 is 14 amino acids. CDR1 SGDLS and CDR2 YYNGEE come from the germline V gene. The CDR3 sequence: CASSVGQMNTEAFF. CDR3 bases: TGTGCCAGCAGCGTAGGACAGATGAACACTGAAGCTTTCTTT.

The J gene is TRBJ1-2, the V gene TRBV6-1, with 7 positions matching TRBD1. After removal of 6 bases from V and 4 bases from J, the junction contained 11 bases not matched to a gene. This CDR3 has 15 residues. The V gene's germline CDR1 is MNHNS and CDR2 SASEGT. The CDR3 nucleotides read TGTGCCAGCAGCCCGGGAGGGGGCTCGACCTATGGCTACACCTTC. It yields the protein CASSPGGGSTYGYTF.

The gene calls are TRBV5-4 and TRBJ1-2; no clear D. Looked up from germline, CDR1 is SGHNT and CDR2 is YYREEE (reference sequence). V was pared by 0 bases and J by 8 bases, with 11 bases between. The CDR3 has 13 amino acids. The CDR3 nucleotides are TGTGCCAGCAGCTTGGATAGAGGGATCGGCTACACCTTC. Amino acids: CASSLDRGIGYTF. Supplemented by reference TRBV5-4 and TRBJ1-2, the full variable domain reads ETGVTQSPTHLIKTRGQQVTLRCSSQSGHNTVSWYQQALGQGPQFIFQYYREEENGRGNFPPRFSGLQFPNYSSELNVNALELDDSALYLCASSLDRGIGYTFGSGTRLTVV.

A few counts support this clonotype. The chain links TRBV20-1 to TRBJ1-2, with unresolved D. Germline CDR1 DFQATT, CDR2 SNEGSKA (reference sequence). V gave up 0 bases and J gave up 10 bases, with 6 bases separating them. The CDR3 is 10 residues long. For the CDR3, the DNA is TGCAGTGCTAGAGATATTGTCTACACCTTC. Amino acid sequence: CSARDIVYTF.

Many counts were recorded for this clonotype. V usage is TRBV7-2 and J usage is TRBJ2-7; 12 bases align to TRBD2. J lost 2 bases, V lost 6 bases, and 2 bases had no gene match. The CDR3 runs to 14 residues. Germline values: CDR1 SGHTA, CDR2 FQGNSA. The CDR3, as DNA: TGTGCCAGCAGTCCTAGCGGGGGGGCCTACGAGCAGTACTTC. It specifies CASSPSGGAYEQYF.

DNA for the CDR3: TGCAGCGCTACGATCTCGAGCTCCTACGAGCAGTACTTC. This codes for CSATISSSYEQYF. The genes are TRBV29-1 and TRBJ2-7; D not resolved. This CDR3 comprises 13 residues. Germline CDR1 and CDR2: SQVTM and ANQGSEA. V shed 7 bases and J shed 0 bases, with 13 bases lying between them.

This clonotype was picked up a small number of times. The J gene is TRBJ1-1, the V gene TRBV18; 7 nucleotides agree with TRBD1. Germline CDR1 KGHSH, CDR2 LQKENI. The trim removed 6 bases at V and 4 bases at J, leaving 8 bases unmatched. The CDR3 runs 14 residues. The CDR3 loop reads CASSRDREATEAFF. CDR3 DNA sequence: TGTGCCAGCTCTCGAGACAGGGAAGCCACTGAAGCTTTCTTT.

The chain links TRBV12-3 or TRBV12-4 to TRBJ1-5, with 11 positions matching TRBD1. The CDR3 length is 13 residues. V lost 5 bases to trimming and J lost 7 bases; unmatched junction nucleotides: 1. CDR3 loop: CASSRDRGQPQHF. For the CDR3, the DNA is TGTGCCAGCAGTCGGGACAGGGGGCAGCCCCAGCATTTT.

The rearrangement uses TRBV20-1 and TRBJ2-7; D is undetermined. CDR3 size: 13 residues. Trimming cost V 3 bases and J 6 bases, with 15 bases left between them. Germline V lookup: CDR1 DFQATT, CDR2 SNEGSKA (reference sequence). The chain's CDR3 is CSASFLGFGEQYF. CDR3 in DNA: TGCAGTGCTAGTTTTCTCGGCTTCGGCGAGCAGTACTTC.

This clonotype was detected a few times. The CDR3 is CASSPRWREGGDEQFF. As DNA, the CDR3 is TGTGCCAGCAGCCCCCGCTGGAGGGAGGGAGGGGATGAGCAGTTCTTC. The rearrangement joins TRBV6-5 to TRBJ2-1; 7 bases align to TRBD2. Germline CDR1 MNHEY, CDR2 SVGAGI. The CDR3 has 16 amino acids. Trimming took 6 bases from V and 8 from J; bases not matched to a gene: 16.

This chain connects TRBV7-2 to TRBJ1-4; a weak D match, TRBD1 (5 bases). The germline V gene encodes CDR1 SGHTA and CDR2 FQGNSA. The CDR3 is made up of 18 amino acids. The V and J ends lost 4 bases and 6 bases respectively, with 24 bases between them. The CDR3 loop reads CASSSAEATGGWDEKLFF. The CDR3 region has the DNA TGTGCCAGCAGCTCCGCCGAGGCCACGGGGGGTTGGGATGAAAAACTGTTTTTT. Based on the CDR3 plus reference TRBV7-2 and TRBJ1-4, the full variable domain is GAGVSQSPSNKVTEKGKDVELRCDPISGHTALYWYRQSLGQGLEFLIYFQGNSAPDKSGLPSDRFSAERTGGSVSTLTIQRTQQEDSAVYLCASSSAEATGGWDEKLFFGSGTQLSVL.

This clonotype was observed a few times. The CDR3 DNA follows: TGCGCCAGCAGCCAAGACATACGGACGGAGGGGGCCGCGGTAGATTTCTCTGGGGCCAACGTCCTGACTTTC. Amino acids: CASSQDIRTEGAAVDFSGANVLTF. This chain uses TRBV4-3 with TRBJ2-6; tentative D call: TRBD1 (7 bases). This CDR3 spans 24 amino acids. Germline lookup yields CDR1 LGHNA and CDR2 YSLEER. The V gene lost 0 bases and the J gene lost 0 bases, with 30 bases spanning the gap.

This rearrangement joins TRBV23-1 to TRBJ2-5; D is perhaps TRBD1 or TRBD2 (5 bases each). TRBV23-1 is an ORF; its function is uncertain. CDR3 length: 14 residues. Trimming pared 1 base from V and 4 bases from J, leaving 10 bases between. Here the CDR3 reads CASSQWVGGETQYF. The CDR3 bases are TGCGCCAGCAGTCAATGGGTTGGGGGAGAGACCCAGTACTTC.

V usage is TRBV4-1 and J usage is TRBJ2-1; D ambiguous. Trimming cost V 0 bases and J 4 bases, with 10 bases left between them. Germline CDR1 reads MGHRA; CDR2 reads YSYEKL. This CDR3 has 15 amino acids. CDR3 nucleotides: TGCGCCAGCAGCCAAGATCCAGTTCGTTACAATGAGCAGTTCTTC. It encodes CASSQDPVRYNEQFF.

The chain employs TRBV6-1 and TRBJ1-3; 9 bases map to TRBD1. Per the germline V gene, CDR1 is MNHNS and CDR2 is SASEGT. The CDR3 covers 13 residues. Unmatched junction bases numbered 6, after V lost 7 bases and J lost 8 bases. CDR3: CASNDRGRDTIYF. The CDR3 nucleotides are TGTGCCAGCAACGACAGGGGGAGGGACACCATATATTTT.

The V call is TRBV4-3, the J call TRBJ2-2; D remains unclear. The CDR3 consists of 14 residues. Trimming removed 4 bases at V and 5 bases at J, with 11 bases between. Germline V gives CDR1 LGHNA, CDR2 YSLEER. The CDR3 DNA sequence: TGCGCCAGCAGCCTTCGGGCGGCGACCGGGGAGCTGTTTTTT. As protein: CASSLRAATGELFF.

CDR3: CASVLYGQGEGKLFF. Written as DNA, the CDR3 is TGTGCCAGCGTTCTTTATGGACAGGGCGAGGGGAAACTGTTTTTT. This sequence joins TRBV7-9 and TRBJ1-4; 8 bases line up with TRBD1. Trimming removed 8 bases from V and 11 bases from J; junction bases left unmatched: 16. The germline V gene has CDR1 SEHNR and CDR2 FQNEAQ (reference sequence). The CDR3 is 15 residues long.

This clonotype occurred a few times. This chain connects TRBV6-4 to TRBJ2-2; D might be TRBD2 (6 bases). Trimming removed 2 bases at V and 2 bases at J, with 6 bases between. The CDR3 loop spans 14 amino acids. Germline V gives CDR1 MRHNA, CDR2 SNTAGT. The CDR3 DNA sequence: TGTGCCAGCAGTGACGGGACTAACACCGGGGAGCTGTTTTTT. This translates into CASSDGTNTGELFF.

The chain carries TRBV3-1 and TRBJ2-7; tentative D call: TRBD1 (5 bases). The CDR3 contains 13 residues. The V end was cut by 5 bases, the J end by 1 base, with 9 bases between. CDR1 LGHDT and CDR2 YNNKEL come from the germline V gene (reference sequence). Here the CDR3 DNA reads TGTGCCAGCAGCACCCGACAGTCCTACGAGCAGTACTTC. It encodes CASSTRQSYEQYF.

In DNA, the CDR3 is TGTGCCAGCAGCCAAGGTGAAAAACTGTTTTTT. Protein sequence: CASSQGEKLFF. This chain uses TRBV3-1 with TRBJ1-4; D unresolved. The CDR3 sequence is 11 residues long. Germline-derived CDR1 and CDR2 are LGHDT and YNNKEL (reference sequence). V lost 1 base, J lost 7 bases, and 1 base lay in between.

In this sample, this clonotype turned up a few times. The rearrangement links TRBV30 to TRBJ2-7, with D perhaps matching TRBD1 (5 bases). Germline CDR1 reads GTSNPN; CDR2 reads SVGIG (reference sequence). The CDR3 contains 12 residues. Trimming took off 2 bases at V and 3 bases at J, with 8 bases between the two ends. The CDR3 nucleotides are TGTGCCTGGAGTCCAGGGTTCTACGAGCAGTACTTC. Its protein is CAWSPGFYEQYF.

The chain links TRBV6-6 to TRBJ2-3, with 10 bases fitting TRBD2. Germline V CDR1 and CDR2: MNHNY, SVGAGI (reference sequence). The CDR3 loop spans 15 amino acids. J gave up 1 base and V 7 bases, and 5 bases lay outside the gene matches. The DNA for the CDR3 is TGTGCCAGCAATCCTAGCGGGAGAGGCACAGATACGCAGTATTTT. Its translation is CASNPSGRGTDTQYF.

The V call is TRBV5-1, the J call TRBJ1-1; D is possibly TRBD1 (5 bases). Trimming took 3 bases from V and 5 from J, leaving 17 bases between them. CDR1 is SGHRS and CDR2 is YFSETQ in the germline V gene. This CDR3 region has 15 residues. In DNA, the CDR3 is TGCGCCAGCAGCTCGAACGCTGGGGCACGGACTGAAGCTTTCTTT. Its translation is CASSSNAGARTEAFF.

This clonotype was seen only a few times. The chain joins TRBV6-6 to TRBJ1-2; maybe TRBD1 (5 bases). The V end was cut by 2 bases, the J end by 4 bases, with 11 bases between. CDR3 length: 14 amino acids. In germline, CDR1 is MNHNY, CDR2 SVGAGI (reference sequence). The CDR3 coding sequence is TGTGCCAGCAGTTACACCACCGGGGCCTATGGCTACACCTTC. It is translated as CASSYTTGAYGYTF.

The CDR3 here is CASSWDPQRAYNEQFF. DNA of the CDR3: TGTGCCAGCAGTTGGGACCCCCAGAGGGCTTACAATGAGCAGTTCTTC. The J gene is TRBJ2-1, the V gene TRBV12-3 or TRBV12-4; D tentatively reads TRBD1 or TRBD2 (5 bases each). Trimming removed 4 bases from V and 4 bases from J, with 17 bases in between. The CDR3 has 16 residues.

J is TRBJ1-6 and V is TRBV10-1, with unresolved D. The CDR3 is 13 residues long. The ends were cut back, 3 bases at V and 3 bases at J, with 3 bases in the middle. Germline V gene data show CDR1 as WNHNN and CDR2 as SYGVQD (reference sequence). The CDR3 here is CASSDNYNSPLHF. The CDR3 DNA sequence: TGCGCCAGCAGTGACAACTATAATTCACCCCTCCACTTT.

This clonotype was recorded a few times. CDR3 DNA: TGTGCCAGCAGCTTTACTAGCGGGAGACTAGACAATGAGCAGTTCTTC. It is translated as CASSFTSGRLDNEQFF. V gene TRBV7-9 combines with J gene TRBJ2-1, with TRBD2 matching 11 bases. Per the germline V gene, CDR1 is SEHNR and CDR2 is FQNEAQ (reference sequence). The CDR3 consists of 16 residues. With V trimmed by 3 bases and J by 5 bases, 6 bases remained unmatched.

This clonotype was seen ten or more times. The rearrangement uses TRBV6-6 and TRBJ2-1; the D gene could be TRBD1 or TRBD2 (6 bases each). This CDR3 spans 14 amino acids. V gave up 7 bases and J gave up 10 bases, with 20 bases separating them. Per the germline V gene, CDR1 is MNHNY and CDR2 is SVGAGI (reference sequence). For the CDR3, the DNA is TGTGCCAGCATTGACTTTGAGGGGGGAAGCGAGCAGTTCTTC. The encoded protein is CASIDFEGGSEQFF.